Below are 31 T cell receptor beta chains sequenced from a single sample in a study of T-cell memory formation after mild COVID-19. TCRdb passed the 5' RACE reads through MiXCR, listing each CDR3 protein once. The sample has about 470,000 distinct CDR3 sequences, nearly 25% seen once. The specimen was PBMCs or a T cell subset sorted from them (not recorded which). Every receptor here comes from an adult woman who had mild COVID-19 (a few samples of this study predate the infection). Cell type and time point are not known.

The table lists this clonotype with many counts. This chain connects TRBV18 to TRBJ2-1; possible D gene TRBD2, 5 bases. Trimming cost V 5 bases and J 0 bases, with 11 bases left between them. Germline V gene lookup returns CDR1 KGHSH and CDR2 LQKENI. This CDR3 comprises 15 residues. CDR3 bases: TGTGCCAGCTCAATCAGCGGAAGCTCCTACAATGAGCAGTTCTTC. This sequence encodes CASSISGSSYNEQFF. Full variable domain (remainder filled in from reference TRBV18 and TRBJ2-1): NAGVMQNPRHLVRRRGQEARLRCSPMKGHSHVYWYRQLPEEGLKFMVYLQKENIIDESGMPKERFSAEFPKEGPSILRIQQVVRGDSAAYFCASSISGSSYNEQFFGPGTRLTVL.

V is TRBV25-1 and J is TRBJ2-1; 7 positions match TRBD2. V was pared by 8 bases and J by 9 bases, with 16 bases of the junction left unmatched. This CDR3 is 15 amino acids long. Looked up from germline, CDR1 is MGHDK and CDR2 is SYGVNS. The CDR3 DNA is TGTGCCAGCTCGGCGGGAGCGTCTCCCGGCGGTGAGCAGTTCTTC. Its translation: CASSAGASPGGEQFF.

Only a few counts were recorded for this clonotype. The V gene is TRBV7-9, the J gene TRBJ2-3; D call uncertain. Per germline, CDR1 SEHNR and CDR2 FQNEAQ (reference sequence). With 5 bases removed from V and 2 bases from J, the gap between germline ends came to 11 bases. The CDR3 loop spans 14 amino acids. The CDR3 DNA reads as TGTGCCAGCAGCGATCGGTGGGACACAGATACGCAGTATTTT. Translation gives CASSDRWDTDTQYF.

This rearrangement joins TRBV30 to TRBJ1-5; D ambiguous. The CDR3 covers 14 residues. Trimming stripped 1 base from V and 1 base from J, with 8 bases between. Germline V gene data show CDR1 as GTSNPN and CDR2 as SVGIG (reference sequence). The CDR3, as DNA: TGTGCCTGGAGTGGGGGTCTAAGCAATCAGCCCCAGCATTTT. It specifies CAWSGGLSNQPQHF.

This clonotype was observed a handful of times. The chain carries TRBV3-1 and TRBJ2-7; TRBD1 matches 8 bases. There are 17 residues in the CDR3. J was trimmed by 3 bases and V by 0 bases; bases with no gene match: 10. The V gene's germline CDR1 is LGHDT and CDR2 YNNKEL (reference sequence). The CDR3 sequence: CASSQETGTGPNYEQYF. The CDR3 DNA is TGTGCCAGCAGCCAAGAGACCGGGACAGGCCCTAACTACGAGCAGTACTTC.

The chain is built from TRBV9 and TRBJ2-1; 10 bases are a match to TRBD2. Looked up from germline, CDR1 is SGDLS and CDR2 is YYNGEE. The CDR3 has 13 residues. The trim removed 0 bases at V and 16 bases at J, leaving 7 bases unmatched. The CDR3 DNA reads as TGTGCCAGCAGCGTAGGGCTAGCGGGAGTCGGATTCTTC. Its protein product is CASSVGLAGVGFF.

The genes are TRBV30 and TRBJ1-1; a possible D gene is TRBD1 (5 bases). Trimming left V 5 bases short and J 0 bases short, with 7 bases between. The germline V gene has CDR1 GTSNPN and CDR2 SVGIG (reference sequence). The CDR3 sequence is 12 residues long. The CDR3: CAWGGVNTEAFF. CDR3 DNA: TGTGCCTGGGGGGGGGTGAACACTGAAGCTTTCTTT. Full variable domain (remainder filled in from reference TRBV30 and TRBJ1-1): SQTIHQWPATLVQPVGSPLSLECTVEGTSNPNLYWYRQAAGRGLQLLFYSVGIGQISSEVPQNLSASRPQDRQFILSSKKLLLSDSGFYLCAWGGVNTEAFFGQGTRLTVV.

The chain employs TRBV5-1 and TRBJ1-4; D unclear. CDR1 SGHRS and CDR2 YFSETQ come from the germline V gene. Trimming took 0 bases from V and 3 from J, leaving 9 bases between them. The CDR3 runs 15 residues. In DNA form, the CDR3 reads TGCGCCAGCAGCTTGGGGCAATATCCTAATGAAAAACTGTTTTTT. It yields the protein CASSLGQYPNEKLFF.

Only a few counts were recorded for this clonotype. J is TRBJ2-1 and V is TRBV12-3 or TRBV12-4, with 10 bases matching TRBD2. Losses at the gene ends were 3 bases for V and 8 bases for J; bases not matched to a gene: 7. The CDR3 is 15 amino acids. The CDR3 coding sequence is TGTGCCAGCAGTTTCCTAGCGGGAGAATCGGATGAGCAGTTCTTC. Translation: CASSFLAGESDEQFF.

CDR3 protein: CATQQGNYGYTF. CDR3 nucleotides: TGTGCCACCCAACAGGGAAATTATGGCTACACCTTC. The rearrangement joins TRBV24-1 to TRBJ1-2, with TRBD1 as a possible D gene (6 bases). V lost 9 bases and J lost 5, with 12 bases in between. There are 12 residues in the CDR3. CDR1 KGHDR and CDR2 SFDVKD come from the germline V gene.

The rearrangement links TRBV19 to TRBJ1-5; D is possibly TRBD1 (6 bases). The CDR3 loop spans 14 amino acids. Trimming pared 5 bases from V and 6 bases from J, leaving 14 bases between. Per germline, CDR1 LNHDA and CDR2 SQIVND (reference sequence). The CDR3 DNA sequence: TGTGCCAGTAGTGGACTTCGGGGGCGTCAGCCCCAGCATTTT. Amino acid sequence: CASSGLRGRQPQHF.

The J gene is TRBJ2-1, the V gene TRBV24-1, with no clear D. V lost 2 bases, J lost 4 bases, and 11 bases lay in between. The CDR3 totals 15 residues. Germline V gives CDR1 KGHDR, CDR2 SFDVKD. As DNA, the CDR3 is TGTGCCACCAGTGATTATGGCAAGAATTACAATGAGCAGTTCTTC. It translates to CATSDYGKNYNEQFF.

The rearrangement links TRBV5-6 to TRBJ1-5; D perhaps matches TRBD1 (5 bases). V was clipped by 0 bases and J by 1 base, with 11 bases between them. Germline assignment: CDR1 SGHDT and CDR2 YYEEEE. The CDR3 has 16 residues. The CDR3 loop is CASSLAGTPSNQPQHF. DNA of the CDR3: TGTGCCAGCAGCTTGGCAGGGACTCCGAGCAATCAGCCCCAGCATTTT.

V usage is TRBV7-6 and J usage is TRBJ1-1; D is uncertain. Germline lookup yields CDR1 SGHVS and CDR2 FNYEAQ. This CDR3 spans 12 amino acids. Trimming took 5 bases from V and 8 from J, leaving 12 bases between them. Written as DNA, the CDR3 is TGTGCCAGCAGCCAGGAAGTCGGGGAAGCTTTCTTT. It is translated as CASSQEVGEAFF.

This clonotype has only a few counts. This chain uses TRBV7-6 with TRBJ2-3; no definite D call. V was cut by 5 bases and J by 1 base, with 10 bases left in between. CDR1 is SGHVS, CDR2 FNYEAQ, per germline. CDR3 length: 14 residues. CDR3 loop: CASSNGVGTDTQYF. The CDR3 region has the DNA TGTGCCAGCAGCAATGGAGTCGGCACAGATACGCAGTATTTT.

The V and J genes are TRBV7-9 and TRBJ2-7; possibly TRBD1 for D (6 bases). Germline CDR1 and CDR2: SEHNR and FQNEAQ (reference sequence). The CDR3 runs to 16 residues. V was cut by 5 bases and J by 6 bases, with 23 bases left in between. The CDR3 loop is CASSRIQYPEGGEQYF. The CDR3 DNA reads TGTGCCAGCAGCCGCATACAGTATCCCGAAGGGGGCGAGCAGTACTTC.

The genes are TRBV7-2 and TRBJ2-5; no reliable D call. This CDR3 is 16 amino acids long. Looked up from germline, CDR1 is SGHTA and CDR2 is FQGNSA. V lost 4 bases to trimming and J lost 4 bases, with 19 bases between them. The CDR3 loop is CASSSSWPRMGETQYF. The CDR3, as DNA: TGTGCCAGCAGCTCCTCATGGCCCCGGATGGGAGAGACCCAGTACTTC. Using reference TRBV7-2 and TRBJ2-5 for the parts outside the CDR3, the full variable domain is GAGVSQSPSNKVTEKGKDVELRCDPISGHTALYWYRQSLGQGLEFLIYFQGNSAPDKSGLPSDRFSAERTGGSVSTLTIQRTQQEDSAVYLCASSSSWPRMGETQYFGPGTRLLVL.

This clonotype has more than one count but fewer than ten. The chain recombines TRBV20-1 with TRBJ1-6; 7 bases are a match to TRBD1. J gave up 5 bases and V 8 bases, and 9 bases lay outside the gene matches. Germline V gene sequence: CDR1 DFQATT, CDR2 SNEGSKA (reference sequence). The CDR3 is 14 amino acids. For the CDR3, the DNA is TGCAGTAGCTCCCCGGGACAGAATAATTCACCCCTCCACTTT. Translated, it gives CSSSPGQNNSPLHF.

The chain carries TRBV20-1 and TRBJ1-2, with 8 bases matching TRBD1. This CDR3 has 10 residues. Germline V gene data show CDR1 as DFQATT and CDR2 as SNEGSKA (reference sequence). Unmatched junction bases numbered 6, after V lost 4 bases and J lost 14 bases. CDR3 bases: TGCAGTGCTATTGGACAGGGCCATACCTTC. Amino acid sequence: CSAIGQGHTF.

The chain is built from TRBV29-1 and TRBJ2-7; D is unresolved. Germline lookup yields CDR1 SQVTM and CDR2 ANQGSEA. Between the trimmed V and J ends, which lost 2 bases and 0 bases, there was a span of 11 bases. CDR3 length: 14 residues. CDR3 sequence: CSVEYGVGSYEQYF. The CDR3 DNA reads as TGCAGCGTTGAATACGGAGTGGGCTCCTACGAGCAGTACTTC.

The sample holds a few counts of this clonotype. The chain couples TRBV6-5 to TRBJ2-1; no firm D call. CDR3 length: 11 residues. The germline gives CDR1 MNHEY, CDR2 SVGAGI. Deletions cut 7 bases from V and 10 bases from J, with 11 bases between. DNA for the CDR3: TGTGCCAGCACCCAAGGGTTAGAGCAGTTCTTC. This codes for CASTQGLEQFF.

The chain is built from TRBV24-1 and TRBJ2-2; D unresolved. CDR1 is KGHDR, CDR2 SFDVKD, per germline. The CDR3 consists of 12 residues. V was pared by 4 bases and J by 5 bases, with 4 bases between. This CDR3 reads CATSEYTGELFF. The CDR3 DNA is TGTGCCACCAGTGAATATACCGGGGAGCTGTTTTTT.

In this sample, this clonotype turned up a few times. V and J are TRBV12-3 or TRBV12-4 and TRBJ2-5, with 12 positions matching TRBD2. The V segment lost 5 bases and the J segment 7 bases; nucleotides outside the gene matches: 11. The CDR3 has 16 amino acids. CDR3 DNA sequence: TGTGCCAGCAGTAGCCCCACTAGCGGGGGGTCGGGGACCCAGTACTTC. It translates to CASSSPTSGGSGTQYF.

The chain uses TRBV5-1 and TRBJ2-7; TRBD1 or TRBD2 may be the D gene (6 bases each). CDR3 size: 14 residues. CDR1 is SGHRS, CDR2 YFSETQ, per germline. V was trimmed by 0 bases and J by 4 bases, leaving 11 bases between them. The CDR3 spells CASSLAGEDYEQYF. The CDR3 nucleotides read TGCGCCAGCAGCTTGGCAGGGGAGGATTACGAGCAGTACTTC.

This clonotype was observed at least ten times. This sequence joins TRBV12-3 or TRBV12-4 and TRBJ2-7; 12 positions match TRBD1. The CDR3 is 14 amino acids. The V and J ends lost 6 bases and 5 bases, in that order; junction bases with no gene match: 5. DNA for the CDR3: TGTGCCAGCAGCCCGGGACAGGGGGCGGACGAGCAGTACTTC. This codes for CASSPGQGADEQYF.

This clonotype was counted only a few times. The V and J genes are TRBV11-3 and TRBJ2-2, with 10 bases fitting TRBD2. V lost 5 bases and J lost 5; bases outside the gene matches: 11. Germline V gives CDR1 SGHNT, CDR2 YENEEA. The CDR3 runs 17 residues. In nucleotides, the CDR3 is TGTGCCAGCAGCCGGGACAGCGGGAGGGCTGGGACCGGGGAGCTGTTTTTT. It codes for CASSRDSGRAGTGELFF.

V and J are TRBV3-1 and TRBJ2-3; 12 nucleotides align to TRBD2. Germline lookup yields CDR1 LGHDT and CDR2 YNNKEL (reference sequence). The CDR3 runs 17 residues. With 3 bases clipped from V and 1 base from J, the junction kept 5 bases outside the gene matches. CDR3 DNA sequence: TGTGCCAGCAGCCACCTAGCGGGGGGGCTCGGCACAGATACGCAGTATTTT. As protein: CASSHLAGGLGTDTQYF.

This rearrangement joins TRBV7-3 to TRBJ2-3; TRBD1 might be the D (6 bases). V gave up 5 bases and J gave up 3 bases, with 18 bases separating them. This CDR3 is 16 amino acids long. The germline gives CDR1 SGHTA, CDR2 FQGTGA. CDR3 in DNA: TGTGCCAGCAGCCAAACAGGGTTTGGTCGTACAGATACGCAGTATTTT. This sequence encodes CASSQTGFGRTDTQYF.

This clonotype was picked up a small number of times. The chain recombines TRBV5-1 with TRBJ2-1, with a possible D match to TRBD2 (6 bases). CDR1 is SGHRS and CDR2 is YFSETQ in the germline V gene. The CDR3 is made up of 16 amino acids. V was cut by 3 bases and J by 0 bases, with 13 bases left in between. This chain's CDR3 is CASSSGLQSSYNEQFF. CDR3 sequence (DNA): TGCGCCAGCAGCTCGGGACTCCAGAGCTCCTACAATGAGCAGTTCTTC.

The V call is TRBV29-1, the J call TRBJ2-5; D may match TRBD1 or TRBD2 (5 bases each). The CDR3 is made up of 12 amino acids. Looked up from germline, CDR1 is SQVTM and CDR2 is ANQGSEA. V was pared by 3 bases and J by 0 bases, with 5 bases between. CDR3 in amino acids: CSVEGHQETQYF. The CDR3 region has the DNA TGCAGCGTTGAGGGACACCAAGAGACCCAGTACTTC.

This clonotype was detected a few times. This chain connects TRBV20-1 to TRBJ2-3, with TRBD2 matching 10 bases. The ends lost 3 bases at V and 1 base at J; junction bases unmatched: 4. This CDR3 region has 15 residues. Germline V CDR1 and CDR2: DFQATT, SNEGSKA (reference sequence). As DNA, the CDR3 is TGCAGTGCTAGGCTAGCGGGAGTAGGCACAGATACGCAGTATTTT. Its translation is CSARLAGVGTDTQYF.